The sequence of this TCR beta chain was determined in a study of shared clonotypes between healthy human individuals. Regarding the study as a whole: Among donors, sharing of clonotypes was expected to be affected by sequencing depth. Compared with clonotypes that all four donors shared, non-shared clonotypes had lower generation probabilities.

On this clone: Antigen specificity is unknown.

The V gene lost 6 bases and the J gene lost 3 bases, with 9 bases spanning the gap. In germline, CDR1 is DFQATT, CDR2 SNEGSKA (reference sequence). The CDR3 has 11 residues. It was across several immunoSEQ plates that each subset's genomic DNA was evenly split. Sequencing was performed with immunoSEQ multiplex PCR; in TCRdb, only in-frame clones are kept and a portion is missing. This table holds approximately 1.4 million clones, 98% found once. The study separated CD4+ cells into CD45RA+ naive and CD45RA-negative memory subsets. Sequencing was done on a sample of naive CD4+ T cells sorted from blood. Subset in this sample: CD45RA+ positively selected. This receptor was taken from a man aged 30 to 45 in good health. This chain joins TRBV20-1 and TRBJ2-7, with TRBD1 as a possible D gene (6 bases). CDR3 sequence (DNA): TGCAGTGCCCAAGGGGGCTACGAGCAGTACTTC. It specifies CSAQGGYEQYF.